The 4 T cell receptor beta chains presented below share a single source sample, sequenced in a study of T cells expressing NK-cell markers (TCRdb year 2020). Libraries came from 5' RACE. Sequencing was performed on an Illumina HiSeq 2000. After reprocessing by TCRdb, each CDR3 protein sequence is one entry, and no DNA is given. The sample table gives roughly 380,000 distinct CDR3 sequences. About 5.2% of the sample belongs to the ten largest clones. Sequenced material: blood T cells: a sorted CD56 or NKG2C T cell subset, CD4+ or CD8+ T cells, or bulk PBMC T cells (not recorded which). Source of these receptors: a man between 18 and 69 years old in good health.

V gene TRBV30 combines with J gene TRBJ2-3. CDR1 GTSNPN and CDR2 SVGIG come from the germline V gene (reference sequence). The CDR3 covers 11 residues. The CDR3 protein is CATKIELTQYF.

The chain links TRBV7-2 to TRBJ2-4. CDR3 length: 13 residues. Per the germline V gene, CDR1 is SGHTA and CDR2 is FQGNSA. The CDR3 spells CASSLGLTKVQYF.

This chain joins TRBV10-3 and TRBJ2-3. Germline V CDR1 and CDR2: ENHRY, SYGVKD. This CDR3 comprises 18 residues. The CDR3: CAISEIQLNQPVTDTQYF.

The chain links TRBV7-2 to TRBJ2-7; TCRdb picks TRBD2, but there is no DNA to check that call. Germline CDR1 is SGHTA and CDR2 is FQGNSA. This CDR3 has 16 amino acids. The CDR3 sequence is CASSPTSGGAPNEQYF. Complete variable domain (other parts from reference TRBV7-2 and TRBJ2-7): GAGVSQSPSNKVTEKGKDVELRCDPISGHTALYWYRQSLGQGLEFLIYFQGNSAPDKSGLPSDRFSAERTGGSVSTLTIQRTQQEDSAVYLCASSPTSGGAPNEQYFGPGTRLTVT.